A selection of T cell receptor beta chains follows, all from one sample in a study of tumor-infiltrating lymphocytes in primary liver carcinoma. TCRdb re-derived calls from the multiplex PCR reads in MiXCR, one entry per CDR3 protein. The sample has under 200,000 distinct CDR3 sequences, about 65% seen once. Sequenced: peripheral blood. All receptors derive from a woman aged 60 to 75 with primary liver carcinoma and hepatitis B virus infection. CDR3s leave out the opening cysteine and the closing phenylalanine or tryptophan.

v_gene,CDR3aa
TRBV7-9,ASSFSGISTDTQY
TRBV11-2,VSSRDRVYEQY
TRBV6-4,ASSARTRGDDTQY
TRBV11-3,ARSEGRAETRY
TRBV25-1,ASSAPPGAGSYNEQF
TRBV6-5,ASSGEPAGPRKGPLH
TRBV6-5,ASSYTGQGWDEQY
TRBV29-1,SVALGTSGYEQY
TRBV11-2,ASNSTSGRYNEQF
TRBV28,ACSFRGEETQY
TRBV29-1,SVGLMGKLNTETF
TRBV11-2,VSSLVLAGTAYEQY
TRBV19,ASSVLPLTLNTEAF
TRBV5-1,ASARREGHDTQY
TRBV29-1,SVSRDREANVLT
TRBV11-2,ASSSEAQMMNTEAF
TRBV5-1,ASSLEGLGIYEQY
TRBV2,ASRGYSPWEQF
TRBV14,ASSHLPPGQGDLVMGNEQF